The rows below give T cell receptor beta chains drawn from one sample of a study of blood T cell repertoires in COVID-19. Libraries were prepared by immunoSEQ multiplex PCR; TCRdb keeps only in-frame clonotypes and omits some of them. The repertoire holds around 120,000 clones, with more than 60% as singletons. Sequenced material: peripheral blood. These receptors all stem from a man aged 70 or older with active or convalescent COVID-19. Both conserved end residues are part of each CDR3. D genes are given only for firm matches. Clone size appears in some rows only: once, few, many, or a class for an expanded clone.

V	D	J	size	DNA	CDR3
TRBV3-1/TRBV3-2	TRBD1	TRBJ1-2	.	TGTGCCAGCAGCCCCCGGGACAGGGGGGGCTACACCTTC	CASSPRDRGGYTF
TRBV7-9	TRBD2	TRBJ2-1	.	TGTGCCAGCAGCTTACAACTAGCGGGAGGGTATGAGCAGTTCTTC	CASSLQLAGGYEQFF
TRBV28	TRBD1	TRBJ1-5	.	TGTGCCAGCAGTTCGACAGGGAATCAGCCCCAGCATTTT	CASSSTGNQPQHF
TRBV3-1/TRBV3-2	.	TRBJ1-1	once	TGTGCCAGCAGCCAAGGCAGAATGAACACTGAAGCTTTCTTT	CASSQGRMNTEAFF
TRBV25-1	TRBD1	TRBJ1-1	.	TGTGCCAGCAGTGTATCGACAGGGTACACTGAAGCTTTCTTT	CASSVSTGYTEAFF
TRBV5-5	.	TRBJ1-1	.	TGTGCCAGCAGCTTGGCCTCGGGGACACACACTGAAGCTTTCTTT	CASSLASGTHTEAFF
TRBV5-1	.	TRBJ2-7	.	TGCGCCAGCAGCCCGCGACTTCGAGCCTACGAGCAGTACTTC	CASSPRLRAYEQYF
TRBV5-4	.	TRBJ1-1	.	TGTGCCAGCAGCTTAGGCCAACAGGCGACTGAAGCTTTCTTT	CASSLGQQATEAFF
TRBV29-1	TRBD1	TRBJ2-7	.	TGCAGCGTGAATACGGGACAGGGGCTCGAGCAGTACTTC	CSVNTGQGLEQYF
TRBV6-2/TRBV6-3	.	TRBJ1-6	few	TGTGCCAGCAGTTGGTTTCGTGACAGTCGAAATTCACCCCTCCACTTT	CASSWFRDSRNSPLHF
TRBV6-5	.	TRBJ1-2	.	TGTGCCAGCAGTTACTCTCTAGGAGGACGCTATGGCTACACCTTC	CASSYSLGGRYGYTF
TRBV5-1	TRBD1	TRBJ2-7	.	TGCGCCAGCAGCCGATGGACAGGGAGGGAGCAGTACTTC	CASSRWTGREQYF
TRBV5-1	TRBD2	TRBJ2-5	.	TGCGCCAGCAGCTTGCAGGCGGGAGGGCAAGAGACCCAGTACTTC	CASSLQAGGQETQYF
TRBV19	TRBD1	TRBJ2-1	few	TGTGCCAGTAATGCCGGGACAGGCTTCAATGAGCAGTTCTTC	CASNAGTGFNEQFF
TRBV11-3	TRBD2	TRBJ2-3	.	TGTGCCAGCAGCCCAGGTGGAGGACTAGCGAAAACAGATACGCAGTATTTT	CASSPGGGLAKTDTQYF
TRBV2	.	TRBJ1-1	.	TGTGCCAGCAGTCGGATCAGGGGTGACACTGAAGCTTTCTTT	CASSRIRGDTEAFF
TRBV7-9	.	TRBJ1-3	.	TGTGCCAGCAGCGGAAGGGGTCTCGGAAACACCATATATTTT	CASSGRGLGNTIYF
TRBV9	.	TRBJ2-5	.	TGTGCCAGCAGCGTAGCTACAGGTCTAGCGCTACAAGAGACCCAGTACTTC	CASSVATGLALQETQYF
TRBV15	TRBD1	TRBJ2-1	.	TGTGCCACCAGCGTCCGGGACAGTAATAACAATGAGCAGTTCTTC	CATSVRDSNNNEQFF
TRBV11-3	TRBD2	TRBJ2-1	few	TGTGCCAGCAGCTCGACTAGCGTCCATGAGCAGTTCTTC	CASSSTSVHEQFF
TRBV5-4	.	TRBJ2-1	.	TGTGCCAGCAGCTCACGACAGGACTACAATGAGCAGTTCTTC	CASSSRQDYNEQFF
TRBV10-3	.	TRBJ2-7	once	TGTGCCATCAGCGTTGACTTCTACGAGCAGTACTTC	CAISVDFYEQYF
TRBV30	.	TRBJ1-4	.	TGTGCCTGGAAGGGAGGTGCAACTAATGAAAAACTGTTTTTT	CAWKGGATNEKLFF
TRBV29-1	TRBD2	TRBJ2-7	.	TGCAGCGTAGTTAGCGGGAGCGACGAGCAGTACTTC	CSVVSGSDEQYF
TRBV6-5	TRBD2	TRBJ2-1	.	TGTGCCAGCAGTACCTCTAGCGGCTACAATGAGCAGTTCTTC	CASSTSSGYNEQFF
TRBV21-1	.	TRBJ2-7	.	TGTGCCAGCAGCTCGCGTGGGACAGACCCCTACGAGCAGTACTTC	CASSSRGTDPYEQYF
TRBV12-3/TRBV12-4	.	TRBJ1-1	.	TGTGCCAGCAGTTCCCGGGGGAACACTGAAGCTTTCTTT	CASSSRGNTEAFF
TRBV4-1	.	TRBJ1-5	.	TGCGCCAGCAGCAAGAATAGAGCACCCGAGGATCAGCCCCAGCATTTT	CASSKNRAPEDQPQHF
TRBV7-9	.	TRBJ1-2	.	TGTGCCAGCAGCTTAGGTTCAGGGCCTAACTATGGCTACACCTTC	CASSLGSGPNYGYTF
TRBV10-3	TRBD2	TRBJ2-6	.	TGTGCCATCAGTGAATCCAGGCGGGGGGGCCCTGGGGCCAACGTCCTGACTTTC	CAISESRRGGPGANVLTF
TRBV9	.	TRBJ1-1	.	TGTGCCAGCAGCCCTCAGACAGCCGTGAACACTGAAGCTTTCTTT	CASSPQTAVNTEAFF
TRBV27	TRBD1	TRBJ1-2	.	TGTGCCAGCAGTTTCCGGGACAGGGCTGGCTACACCTTC	CASSFRDRAGYTF
TRBV6-5	TRBD2	TRBJ2-5	.	TGTGCCAGCAGACTCCGGACTAGCGGAGGGGAGACCCAGTACTTC	CASRLRTSGGETQYF
TRBV4-1	TRBD1	TRBJ1-1	once	TGCGCCAGCAGCCAGTTCGGGACAGGGGGCACGGGGAACACTGAAGCTTTCTTT	CASSQFGTGGTGNTEAFF
TRBV29-1	TRBD2	TRBJ2-5	.	TGCAGCGTTGGACTAGCGGGAGGACAGACCCAGTACTTC	CSVGLAGGQTQYF
TRBV7-3	.	TRBJ1-2	.	TGTGCCAGCAGCTTACGAGGAGGGGATGGCTACACCTTC	CASSLRGGDGYTF
TRBV23-1	.	TRBJ1-3	.	TGCGCCAGCAGTCAATCAGGGGTACTGACAGTTAGGGGAAACACCATATATTTT	CASSQSGVLTVRGNTIYF
TRBV18	.	TRBJ2-7	few	TGTGCCAGCTCACCCATGCACAGGGACGAGCAGTACTTC	CASSPMHRDEQYF
TRBV5-1	.	TRBJ2-5	once	TGCGCCAGCAGCCTCACCGGGATTCGAGACAAGACCCAGTACTTC	CASSLTGIRDKTQYF
TRBV5-6	TRBD1	TRBJ2-7	.	TGTGCCAGCAGCCTAGACAGGGGCGAGCAGTACTTC	CASSLDRGEQYF
TRBV3-1/TRBV3-2	.	TRBJ2-2	.	TGTGCCAGCAGCTATCGGGAGTTGGGCGGGGAGCTGTTTTTT	CASSYRELGGELFF
TRBV4-1	.	TRBJ1-1	.	TGCGCCAGCAGCCAAGCTGTGGTCGGGGGGGGGTACACTGAAGCTTTCTTT	CASSQAVVGGGYTEAFF
TRBV6-1	.	TRBJ1-5	few	TGTGCCAGCAGTGAATACCGGGATCAGCCCCAGCATTTT	CASSEYRDQPQHF
TRBV27	.	TRBJ1-1	.	TGTGCCAGCAGTTTATATCGGGCAGGGGTGGGGACTGAAGCTTTCTTT	CASSLYRAGVGTEAFF
TRBV7-3	TRBD2	TRBJ2-2	.	TGTGCCAGCAGTCCAGCCCGGGGGGGGAACACCGGGGAGCTGTTTTTT	CASSPARGGNTGELFF